These T cell receptor beta chains were read from a single sample in a study of breast tumors, draining lymph nodes, adjacent tissues. TCRdb used MiXCR to reprocess the multiplex PCR reads, holding one entry per CDR3 protein. The table has 170,000 or so distinct CDR3 sequences, roughly a third seen once. The material sequenced was axillary lymph node tissue. These receptors were obtained from a female donor with breast cancer. Some clones in this sample may be carry-over from other donors' samples. Both conserved end residues are part of each CDR3. A D gene is named only where the DNA matches it firmly. Clone size appears in some rows only: once, few, many, or a class for an expanded clone.

j_call,v_call,d_call,clone_size,cdr3_aa,cdr3_nt
TRBJ2-3,TRBV6-6,TRBD2,NA,CASSYETSGGAKDTRYF,TGTGCCAGCAGTTACGAGACTAGCGGGGGGGCCAAAGATACGCGGTACTTT
TRBJ2-1,TRBV6-1,NA,NA,CASSDGVSFYNEQFF,TGTGCCAGCAGTGATGGAGTTAGCTTCTACAATGAGCAGTTCTTC
TRBJ2-7,TRBV6-2/TRBV6-3,NA,NA,CASSYSPGTATYEQYF,TGTGCCAGCAGTTACTCGCCCGGGACGGCCACCTACGAGCAGTACTTC
TRBJ2-7,TRBV2,TRBD1,many,CASIRGQGAFEQYF,TGTGCCAGCATACGGGGACAGGGGGCTTTTGAGCAGTACTTC
TRBJ2-1,TRBV9,NA,many,CASSLRDTIYNEQFF,TGTGCCAGCAGCCTCCGGGACACCATCTACAATGAGCAGTTCTTC
TRBJ2-2,TRBV11-2,NA,many,CASSPPGTANTGELFF,TGTGCCAGCAGCCCACCCGGGACTGCGAACACCGGGGAGCTGTTTTTT
TRBJ2-5,TRBV7-9,TRBD1,many,CASSLTGDVETQYF,TGTGCCAGCAGCTTGACAGGGGATGTAGAGACCCAGTACTTC
TRBJ2-5,TRBV7-3,NA,many,CASSLYSSVRETQYF,TGTGCCAGCAGCTTATATAGCAGCGTTCGAGAGACCCAGTACTTC
TRBJ2-7,TRBV11-2,TRBD1,many,CASSIDRGSYEQYF,TGTGCCAGCAGCATCGACAGGGGGAGCTACGAGCAGTACTTC
TRBJ1-3,TRBV5-8,NA,many,CASSYSRFSSGNTIYF,TGTGCCAGCAGCTACTCCAGGTTTAGCTCTGGAAACACCATATATTTT
TRBJ1-3,TRBV4-1,NA,many,CASSQDPSRDSGNTIYF,TGCGCCAGCAGCCAAGACCCCTCCCGTGACTCTGGAAACACCATATATTTT
TRBJ2-1,TRBV11-2,TRBD1,many,CASSLDPGTGNNEQFF,TGTGCCAGCAGCTTAGATCCCGGGACAGGGAACAATGAGCAGTTCTTC
TRBJ1-3,TRBV20-1,NA,many,CSVWTGNTIYF,TGCAGTGTGTGGACTGGAAACACCATATATTTT
TRBJ2-7,TRBV7-2,NA,many,CASSLGTLDEQYF,TGTGCCAGCAGCTTAGGGACTCTCGACGAGCAGTACTTC
TRBJ1-4,TRBV6-1,TRBD1,few,CASLRDSFATNEKLFF,TGTGCCAGCCTCAGGGACAGCTTTGCAACTAATGAAAAACTGTTTTTT
TRBJ2-7,TRBV2,NA,NA,CASSDVRSEQYF,TGTGCCAGCAGTGATGTGAGGTCCGAGCAGTACTTC
TRBJ2-5,TRBV9,TRBD2,many,CASSVASGSETQYF,TGTGCCAGCAGCGTGGCTAGCGGGAGTGAGACCCAGTACTTC
TRBJ2-3,TRBV29-1,NA,many,CSVEVTGRTDTQYF,TGCAGCGTTGAAGTGACAGGACGCACAGATACGCAGTATTTT
TRBJ1-5,TRBV6-1,TRBD1,many,CASGTGTGQPQHF,TGTGCCAGCGGGACAGGGACAGGTCAGCCCCAGCATTTT
TRBJ2-7,TRBV20-1,TRBD1,many,CSERDRDGYEQYF,TGCAGTGAAAGGGACAGGGACGGTTACGAGCAGTACTTC
TRBJ1-3,TRBV7-8,NA,many,CASSLRQALFSGNTIYF,TGTGCCAGCAGCTTAAGGCAGGCACTTTTCTCTGGAAACACCATATATTTT
TRBJ1-2,TRBV29-1,NA,many,CSVVFDQDAYGYTF,TGCAGCGTTGTTTTTGACCAGGATGCCTATGGCTACACCTTC
TRBJ1-1,TRBV6-1,TRBD1,once,CASSGLGQGPEAFF,TGTGCCAGCAGTGGGCTAGGACAGGGCCCTGAAGCTTTCTTT
TRBJ2-4,TRBV10-3,NA,NA,CAISDEGAKNIQYF,TGTGCCATCAGTGATGAAGGGGCCAAAAACATTCAGTACTTC
TRBJ1-4,TRBV7-9,NA,many,CASSTREGTNEKLFF,TGTGCCAGCAGCACCCGAGAGGGGACTAATGAAAAACTGTTTTTT
TRBJ2-5,TRBV10-3,TRBD1,many,CAIRSQPGGYETQYF,TGTGCCATCAGATCTCAGCCAGGGGGCTATGAGACCCAGTACTTC
TRBJ1-6,TRBV25-1,NA,many,CASSEYKVRSSYSPLHF,TGTGCCAGCAGTGAATATAAGGTTAGGTCAAGTTATTCACCCCTCCACTTT